The T cell receptor (beta chain) described here comes from a study of CD8+ T cells in alopecia areata. Across the whole study: At a dose of 5 to 10 mg twice daily, oral tofacitinib was given to treated patients.

Study-wide results and limits: Among patients, TCR sharing was less clear than in mice, a difference possibly due in part to HLA diversity in the patient population.

As the sequencing template, cDNA was produced by extracting RNA and reverse transcribing it. Sequencing was performed with immunoSEQ multiplex PCR; in TCRdb, only in-frame clones are kept and a portion is missing. The table includes around 100,000 clones, 35% to 45% detected once. This clone was observed a handful of times. Its antigen is not known. This CDR3 spans 12 amino acids. V was shortened by 6 bases and J by 4 bases, with 10 bases between the two germline ends. Looked up from germline, CDR1 is SQVTM and CDR2 is ANQGSEA. This TCR was sampled from a human donor with alopecia areata. Sequencing was performed on CD4+ T cells sorted from blood. The rearrangement links TRBV29-1 to TRBJ2-1; tentative D call: TRBD1 (6 bases). The CDR3 spells CSVLDRYNEQFF. The CDR3 coding sequence is TGCAGCGTCCTGGACAGATACAATGAGCAGTTCTTC.